This entry features one T cell receptor (beta chain) sequence. The entry originates in a study of tumor-infiltrating lymphocytes in primary liver carcinoma. The authors made TCR beta cDNA from around 500 ng total RNA with a constant-region primer. Amplification in three nested multiplex PCR rounds with slightly modified ARM-PCR gave rise to TCR beta libraries. A C-beta reverse primer was combined with TRBV1-TRBV30 forward primers in the first two PCR rounds, and each round had approximately 9 cycles. A single record per CDR3 protein comes from TCRdb applying MiXCR to the multiplex PCR reads. The sample records approximately 30,000 distinct CDR3 sequences, around two thirds being singletons. Germline V gene lookup returns CDR1 MDHEN and CDR2 SYDVKM. The CDR3 extends over 13 amino acids. The V end was cut by 6 bases, the J end by 8 bases, with 16 bases between. Unsorted bulk tissue (about 18-30 mg) underwent RNA and DNA co-extraction.

The sequenced material came from liver tumor tissue from sampling region 3. This sample's subset: tumor region T3, left-lateral pole. The source is a woman aged 30 to 39 with primary liver carcinoma and hepatitis B virus infection. This chain joins TRBV28 and TRBJ1-1, with a weak D call TRBD1 (6 bases). CDR3 coding DNA: TGTGCCAGCAGCCTACTAATGGGGACAGAAGCTTTCTTT. Translated: CASSLLMGTEAFF.